This T cell receptor beta chain was observed in a study of CD8 T cells in Susac syndrome. Random hexamers were used to reverse transcribe roughly 0.5 to 1 ug of RNA. Each CDR3 protein gets one entry after TCRdb re-called the immunoSEQ multiplex PCR reads with MiXCR. The sample contains some 97,000 distinct CDR3 sequences, nearly 97% of which appear only once. This CDR3 region has 14 residues. The V and J ends lost 10 bases and 2 bases respectively, with 18 bases between them. CDR1 and CDR2 (germline): SGDLS, YYNGEE. V is TRBV9 and J is TRBJ1-1; D is perhaps TRBD1 (6 bases). Source material: CD8+ T cells from PBMCs. This TCR derives from a human donor with Susac syndrome. CDR3 sequence reads: CASRAGGGNTEAFF. In nucleotides, the CDR3 is TGTGCCTCAAGGGCGGGGGGCGGTAACACTGAAGCTTTCTTT. Filled out from reference TRBV9 and TRBJ1-1, the complete variable domain reads DSGVTQTPKHLITATGQRVTLRCSPRSGDLSVYWYQQSLDQGLQFLIQYYNGEERAKGNILERFSAQQFPDLHSELNLSSLELGDSALYFCASRAGGGNTEAFFGQGTRLTVV.